This TCR beta chain was recovered during a study of blood T cell repertoires in COVID-19. The J segment lost 15 bases and the V segment lost 6 bases, leaving 17 bases of the junction unmatched. This CDR3 contains 14 residues. CDR1 is MNHEY, CDR2 SVGAGI, per germline. In the original processing: From reference gene primer amplification, estimates of nucleated cell counts were derived. Data came from immunoSEQ multiplex PCR; TCRdb stores just in-frame clones and leaves some out. The V and J calls and clone size come from that table; D and trimming were worked out from the DNA. In the table there are roughly 160,000 clones, approximately 91% of which are singletons.

Sequenced material: peripheral blood. The TCR originated in a man aged 18 to 29 with COVID-19, enrolled during active disease. The chain uses TRBV6-5 and TRBJ2-1; 7 nucleotides agree with TRBD2. The CDR3 nucleotides are TGTGCCAGCAGCCGTCGACAGTCTCGCGGGAGTCGGTTCTTC. Its protein product is CASSRRQSRGSRFF.